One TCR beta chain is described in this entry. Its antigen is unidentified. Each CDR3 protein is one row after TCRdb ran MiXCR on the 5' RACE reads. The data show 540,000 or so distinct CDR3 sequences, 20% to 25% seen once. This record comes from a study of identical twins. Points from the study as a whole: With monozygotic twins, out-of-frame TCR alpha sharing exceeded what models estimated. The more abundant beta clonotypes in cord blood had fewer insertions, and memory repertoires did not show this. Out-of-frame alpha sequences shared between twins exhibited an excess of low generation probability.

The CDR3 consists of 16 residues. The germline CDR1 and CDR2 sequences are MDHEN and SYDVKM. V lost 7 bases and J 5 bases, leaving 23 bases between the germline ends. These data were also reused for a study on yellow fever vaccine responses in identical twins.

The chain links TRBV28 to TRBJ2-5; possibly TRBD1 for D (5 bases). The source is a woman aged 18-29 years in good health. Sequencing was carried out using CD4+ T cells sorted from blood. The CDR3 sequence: CASNIGAPLVGETQYF. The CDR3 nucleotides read TGTGCCAGCAACATTGGGGCTCCTCTGGTTGGGGAGACCCAGTACTTC.